These 9 T cell receptor beta chains originate from one sample sequenced in a study of blood T cell repertoires in COVID-19. The data were produced by immunoSEQ multiplex PCR, yet TCRdb's version contains in-frame clones alone and is incomplete. The sample lists 150,000 to 200,000 clones; 70% to 85% were seen once. Material for sequencing was peripheral blood. Receptors were obtained from an elderly woman with acute or convalescent COVID-19.

In its sample, this clone was seen once. The J gene is TRBJ1-2, the V gene TRBV6-5; 7 bases match TRBD1. The CDR3 runs to 13 residues. Germline assignment: CDR1 MNHEY and CDR2 SVGAGI. Trimming removed 4 bases from V and 2 bases from J; junction bases left unmatched: 1. The CDR3 DNA reads as TGTGCCAGCAGTTGGGGACAGAACTATGGCTACACCTTC. It encodes CASSWGQNYGYTF.

V gene TRBV29-1 combines with J gene TRBJ1-1, with D hard to call. The germline V and J ends were trimmed by 6 bases and 1 base, with 6 bases remaining between them. CDR1 SQVTM and CDR2 ANQGSEA come from the germline V gene. The CDR3 has 11 amino acids. The CDR3 coding sequence is TGCAGCGTAGAACAGAACACTGAAGCTTTCTTT. Its protein product is CSVEQNTEAFF. Combining the CDR3 with reference TRBV29-1 and TRBJ1-1 gives the whole variable domain SAVISQKPSRDICQRGTSLTIQCQVDSQVTMMFWYRQQPGQSLTLIATANQGSEATYESGFVIDKFPISRPNLTFSTLTVSNMSPEDSSIYLCSVEQNTEAFFGQGTRLTVV.

The CDR3 sequence is CASSDMKSGVNTEAFF. The CDR3 DNA is TGTGCCAGCAGTGATATGAAGTCAGGGGTGAACACTGAAGCTTTCTTT. The rearrangement uses TRBV25-1 and TRBJ1-1, with D tentatively TRBD1 (6 bases). V shed 3 bases and J shed 0 bases, with 14 bases lying between them. The length of the CDR3 is 16 residues. In germline, CDR1 is MGHDK, CDR2 SYGVNS.

V gene TRBV7-5 combines with J gene TRBJ1-2. TRBV7-5 has pseudogene status. The CDR3 sequence is 15 residues long. The CDR3 region is CVRSFSSGTVYGYTF. Here the CDR3 DNA reads TGTGTCAGAAGCTTTAGTAGCGGGACCGTCTATGGCTACACCTTC.

This clone came up once. The chain employs TRBV6-5 and TRBJ2-5; perhaps TRBD2 as D (5 bases). Germline CDR1 and CDR2: MNHEY and SVGAGI. The CDR3 is 12 amino acids. V dropped 8 bases and J dropped 5 bases, with 12 bases sitting between them. CDR3 bases: TGTGCCAGCGCCGGGGTGGGGGAGACCCAGTACTTC. As protein: CASAGVGETQYF.

The gene calls are TRBV29-1 and TRBJ1-2; D might be TRBD1 (5 bases). The V end lost 7 bases, the J end lost 7 bases, and 16 bases lay between the germline ends. This CDR3 has 12 amino acids. Germline CDR1 is SQVTM and CDR2 is ANQGSEA. The chain's CDR3 is CSGTSQGSGYTF. CDR3 nucleotide sequence: TGCAGCGGGACGTCTCAGGGCAGTGGCTACACCTTC.

The chain is built from TRBV6-5 and TRBJ2-7; 10 bases agree with TRBD1. V gave up 6 bases and J gave up 7 bases; unmatched junction bases: 12. The length of the CDR3 is 15 residues. Per the germline V gene, CDR1 is MNHEY and CDR2 is SVGAGI. This CDR3 is CASSSGGQGRGEQYF. DNA for the CDR3: TGTGCCAGCAGCTCCGGGGGACAGGGGCGTGGAGAGCAGTACTTC.

This clone was counted only a few times. The J gene is TRBJ1-1, the V gene TRBV7-2; D might be TRBD1 (6 bases). V was clipped by 2 bases and J by 4 bases, with 11 bases between them. This CDR3 has 14 residues. Germline V lookup: CDR1 SGHTA, CDR2 FQGNSA. The CDR3, as DNA: TGTGCCAGCAGCTTAAGGGGGGGCACCACTGAAGCTTTCTTT. It encodes CASSLRGGTTEAFF.

This clone was seen a few times. The gene calls are TRBV5-1 and TRBJ2-2; TRBD2 agrees at 8 bases. V shed 2 bases, J shed 1 base, and the junction held 1 base outside the gene matches. The CDR3 spans 15 residues. Germline CDR1 and CDR2: SGHRS and YFSETQ. The CDR3 nucleotides are TGCGCCAGCAGCTTTAGCGGGGAGAACACCGGGGAGCTGTTTTTT. Translating it yields CASSFSGENTGELFF.